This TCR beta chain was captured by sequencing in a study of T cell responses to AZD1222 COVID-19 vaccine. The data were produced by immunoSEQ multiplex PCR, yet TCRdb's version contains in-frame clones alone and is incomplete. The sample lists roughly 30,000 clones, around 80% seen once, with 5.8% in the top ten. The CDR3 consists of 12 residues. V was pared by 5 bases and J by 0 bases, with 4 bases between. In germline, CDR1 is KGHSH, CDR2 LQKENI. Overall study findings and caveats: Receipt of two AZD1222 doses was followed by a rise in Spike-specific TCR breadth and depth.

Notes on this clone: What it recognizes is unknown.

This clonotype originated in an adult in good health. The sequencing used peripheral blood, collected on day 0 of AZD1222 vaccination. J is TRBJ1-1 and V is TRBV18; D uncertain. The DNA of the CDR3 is TGTGCCAGCTCAACAATGAACACTGAAGCTTTCTTT. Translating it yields CASSTMNTEAFF.